This entry lists 14 T cell receptor beta chains sequenced from one sample in a study of control samples from healthy donors and cancer patients. Sequencing used immunoSEQ multiplex PCR; TCRdb keeps in-frame clones, though not all of them. Among some 150,000 clones listed, approximately 94% were seen once. The sample taken for sequencing was blood. The receptors shown here come from a middle-aged man in good health.

The chain joins TRBV4-3 to TRBJ2-3, with TRBD1 as a possible D gene (5 bases). The CDR3 loop spans 15 amino acids. Germline CDR1 and CDR2: LGHNA and YSLEER. Trimming left V 2 bases short and J 4 bases short, with 13 bases between. CDR3 sequence: CASSQRGNRADTQYF. CDR3 coding DNA: TGCGCCAGCAGCCAAAGGGGAAATAGGGCAGATACGCAGTATTTT.

A note on this clone: The junction and the germline gene differ at one end; a read error may be behind it. The chain has TRBV7-9 and TRBJ2-7, with a weak D call TRBD2 (6 bases). Per the germline V gene, CDR1 is SEHNR and CDR2 is FQNEAQ (reference sequence). CDR3 length equals 11 residues. In DNA form, the CDR3 reads TGTGCCAGCAGCTCGACCGGGACTGCGGACTTC. It is translated as CASSSTGTADF.

The rearrangement uses TRBV9 and TRBJ2-7; 9 bases match TRBD1. V trimming: 3 bases; J trimming: 3 bases; junction bases outside the gene matches: 4. CDR3 size: 14 residues. Germline CDR1 and CDR2: SGDLS and YYNGEE. The CDR3 coding sequence is TGTGCCAGCAGCGCGGGACAGGGAGACTACGAGCAGTACTTC. Translating it yields CASSAGQGDYEQYF.

This clone occurred once. This rearrangement joins TRBV3-1 (or the pseudogene TRBV3-2) to TRBJ2-7; D not certain. The germline V gene has CDR1 LGHDT and CDR2 YNNKEL (reference sequence). The CDR3 extends over 13 amino acids. V lost 1 base and J lost 6, with 10 bases in between. This CDR3 is CASSQAGFGEQYF. Here the CDR3 DNA reads TGTGCCAGCAGCCAAGCAGGCTTTGGCGAGCAGTACTTC.

J is TRBJ2-3 and V is TRBV24-1; TRBD1 agrees at 9 bases. Germline CDR1 and CDR2: KGHDR and SFDVKD. The CDR3 loop spans 17 amino acids. V shed 4 bases and J 3 bases; nucleotides not matched to a gene: 10. DNA for the CDR3: TGTGCCACCAGTGACATGACTACAGGGGGCGGAACAGATACGCAGTATTTT. Protein sequence: CATSDMTTGGGTDTQYF.

The rearrangement uses TRBV6-6 and TRBJ2-7; the D gene is possibly TRBD2 (6 bases). Germline lookup yields CDR1 MNHNY and CDR2 SVGAGI (reference sequence). Trimming cost V 9 bases and J 3 bases, with 18 bases left between them. This CDR3 region has 14 residues. For the CDR3, the DNA is TGTGCCAGTTGGACGGAGGGCGCCGACTACGAGCAGTACTTC. Translated: CASWTEGADYEQYF.

This chain links TRBV18 with TRBJ2-5; a weak D match, TRBD1 (5 bases). With 8 bases removed from V and 5 bases from J, the gap between germline ends came to 21 bases. The CDR3 has 15 residues. Germline-derived CDR1 and CDR2 are KGHSH and LQKENI. CDR3 sequence (DNA): TGTGCCAGCGCAAACAGGCCCTCGGTTTTGGAGACCCAGTACTTC. As protein: CASANRPSVLETQYF.

The chain links TRBV5-1 to TRBJ1-1; 7 nucleotides match TRBD1. The CDR3 totals 14 residues. Germline lookup yields CDR1 SGHRS and CDR2 YFSETQ. The trim removed 7 bases at V and 1 base at J, leaving 7 bases unmatched. CDR3 protein: CASATQGGNTEAFF. The CDR3 bases are TGCGCCAGCGCTACCCAGGGGGGGAACACTGAAGCTTTCTTT.

The chain uses TRBV6-5 and TRBJ2-7; tentatively, D is TRBD1 (5 bases). V was shortened by 2 bases and J by 3 bases, with 8 bases between the two germline ends. Looked up from germline, CDR1 is MNHEY and CDR2 is SVGAGI. This CDR3 has 13 residues. The CDR3 DNA is TGTGCCAGCAGTTACCCTCAGGGCTACGAGCAGTACTTC. It is translated as CASSYPQGYEQYF.

The chain links TRBV19 to TRBJ2-6; TRBD2 agrees at 7 bases. CDR3 length: 18 amino acids. Germline V gene lookup returns CDR1 LNHDA and CDR2 SQIVND (reference sequence). Trimming cost V 7 bases and J 0 bases; bases outside gene matches: 12. The CDR3 region has the DNA TGTGCCAGTACTACCAAACTGGGGGGGATCTCTGGGGCCAACGTCCTGACTTTC. Its protein is CASTTKLGGISGANVLTF. Full variable domain (outside the CDR3, taken from reference TRBV19 and TRBJ2-6): DGGITQSPKYLFRKEGQNVTLSCEQNLNHDAMYWYRQDPGQGLRLIYYSQIVNDFQKGDIAEGYSVSREKKESFPLTVTSAQKNPTAFYLCASTTKLGGISGANVLTFGAGSRLTVL.

The chain uses TRBV9 and TRBJ1-6, with D possibly TRBD1 on 5 matching bases. Looked up from germline, CDR1 is SGDLS and CDR2 is YYNGEE. The CDR3 length is 14 residues. The V end was cut by 0 bases, the J end by 6 bases, with 7 bases between. Written as DNA, the CDR3 is TGTGCCAGCAGCGTAGGACAGCCTAATTCACCCCTCCACTTT. This translates into CASSVGQPNSPLHF.

The gene calls are TRBV6-1 and TRBJ2-3; unclear D gene. The length of the CDR3 is 16 residues. V shed 1 base and J shed 7 bases, with 18 bases lying between them. Germline loops: CDR1 MNHNS, CDR2 SASEGT. The CDR3 DNA reads as TGTGCCAGCAGTGAAGTAGGAGTCATCCATGGGAATACGCAGTATTTT. As protein: CASSEVGVIHGNTQYF.

The chain recombines TRBV12-5 with TRBJ1-3; no firm D call. Germline V gene lookup returns CDR1 LGHNT and CDR2 FRNRAP. The CDR3 has 13 residues. Trimming shortened V by 1 base and J by 2 bases, and 3 bases separated the two germline ends. CDR3: CASGLEPGNTIYF. For the CDR3, the DNA is TGTGCTAGTGGTTTGGAACCTGGAAACACCATATATTTT.

The chain is built from TRBV24-1 and TRBJ2-2; D is undetermined. Germline CDR1 and CDR2: KGHDR and SFDVKD. CDR3 length: 15 residues. Trimming pared 0 bases from V and 0 bases from J, leaving 4 bases between. CDR3 amino acids: CATSDLTANTGELFF. Written as DNA, the CDR3 is TGTGCCACCAGTGATTTGACAGCGAACACCGGGGAGCTGTTTTTT.